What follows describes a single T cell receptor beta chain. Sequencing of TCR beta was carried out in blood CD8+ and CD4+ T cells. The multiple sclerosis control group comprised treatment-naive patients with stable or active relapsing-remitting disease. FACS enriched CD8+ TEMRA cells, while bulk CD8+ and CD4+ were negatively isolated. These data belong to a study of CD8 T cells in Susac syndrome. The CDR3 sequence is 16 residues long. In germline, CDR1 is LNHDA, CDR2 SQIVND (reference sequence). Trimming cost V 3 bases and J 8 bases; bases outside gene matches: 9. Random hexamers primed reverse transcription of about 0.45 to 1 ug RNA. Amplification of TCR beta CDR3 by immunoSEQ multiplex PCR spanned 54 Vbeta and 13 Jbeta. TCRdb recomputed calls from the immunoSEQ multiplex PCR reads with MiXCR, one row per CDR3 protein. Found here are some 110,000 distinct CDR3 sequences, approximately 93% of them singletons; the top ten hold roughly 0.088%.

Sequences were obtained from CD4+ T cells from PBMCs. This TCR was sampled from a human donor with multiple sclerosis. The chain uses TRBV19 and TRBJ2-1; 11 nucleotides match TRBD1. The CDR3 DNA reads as TGTGCCAGTAGTATGGGACAGGGGGGGGTCGGCGATGAGCAGTTCTTC. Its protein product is CASSMGQGGVGDEQFF.